This note documents a single T cell receptor beta chain sequence. Data came from immunoSEQ multiplex PCR; TCRdb stores just in-frame clones and leaves some out. The data hold around 140,000 clones, with just under 80% observed a single time. This sample stems from a study of blood T cell repertoires in COVID-19. Trimming removed 6 bases at V and 11 bases at J, with 22 bases between. The CDR3 totals 14 residues. Germline V gene data show CDR1 as MNHEY and CDR2 as SVGAGI. Sample: peripheral blood. The gene calls are TRBV6-5 and TRBJ1-1; D might be TRBD1 (5 bases). This sequence originates from a woman aged 60 to 75 with acute or convalescent COVID-19. The CDR3 bases are TGTGCCAGCAGCCTATGGACGAGGGACTTTGGCGCTTTCTTT. It yields the protein CASSLWTRDFGAFF.